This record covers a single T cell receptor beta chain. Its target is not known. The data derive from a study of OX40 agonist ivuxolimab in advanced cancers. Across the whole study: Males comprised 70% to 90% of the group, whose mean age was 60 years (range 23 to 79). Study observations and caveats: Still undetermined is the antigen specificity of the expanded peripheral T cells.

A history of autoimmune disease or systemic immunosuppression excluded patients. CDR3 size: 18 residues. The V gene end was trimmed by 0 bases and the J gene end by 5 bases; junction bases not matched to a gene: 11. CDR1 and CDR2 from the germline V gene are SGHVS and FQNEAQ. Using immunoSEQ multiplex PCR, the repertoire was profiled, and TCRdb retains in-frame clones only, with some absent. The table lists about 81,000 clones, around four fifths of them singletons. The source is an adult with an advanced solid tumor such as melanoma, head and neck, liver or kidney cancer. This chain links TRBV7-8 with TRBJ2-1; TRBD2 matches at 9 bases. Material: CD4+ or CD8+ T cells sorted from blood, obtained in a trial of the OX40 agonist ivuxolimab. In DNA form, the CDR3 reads TGTGCCAGCAGCTTAGCCCCAAGTGGACTAGCGACAGACAATGAGCAGTTCTTC. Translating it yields CASSLAPSGLATDNEQFF.